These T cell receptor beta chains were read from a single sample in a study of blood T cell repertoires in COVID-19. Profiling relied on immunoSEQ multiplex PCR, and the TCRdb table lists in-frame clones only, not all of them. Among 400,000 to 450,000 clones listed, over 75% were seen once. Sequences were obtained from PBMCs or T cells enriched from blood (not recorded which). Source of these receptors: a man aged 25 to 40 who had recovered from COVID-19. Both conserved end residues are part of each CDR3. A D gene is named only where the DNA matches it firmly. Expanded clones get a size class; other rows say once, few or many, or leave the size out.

cdr3_nt: TGTGCCAGCAGCCGAGAGACAGGCAACATTCAGTACTTC
cdr3_aa: CASSRETGNIQYF
d_call: -
v_call: TRBV11-3
j_call: TRBJ2-4
clone_size: few
cdr3_length: 13

cdr3_nt: TGTGCCAGCCTCCAACAGGGACTAGGATCAGATACGCAGTATTTT
cdr3_aa: CASLQQGLGSDTQYF
d_call: TRBD2
v_call: TRBV6-6
j_call: TRBJ2-3
clone_size: -
cdr3_length: 15

cdr3_nt: TGTGCCAGCAGTCAGGACAGTCGTCAGCCCCAGCATTTT
cdr3_aa: CASSQDSRQPQHF
d_call: -
v_call: TRBV2
j_call: TRBJ1-5
clone_size: -
cdr3_length: 13

cdr3_nt: TGTGCCAGCAGCTTGGGACAGTACTCTGGAAACACCATATATTTT
cdr3_aa: CASSLGQYSGNTIYF
d_call: -
v_call: TRBV5-6
j_call: TRBJ1-3
clone_size: once
cdr3_length: 15

cdr3_nt: TGTGCCATCTCAGGGGAGAGCAATCAGCCCCAGCATTTT
cdr3_aa: CAISGESNQPQHF
d_call: -
v_call: TRBV10-3
j_call: TRBJ1-5
clone_size: -
cdr3_length: 13

cdr3_nt: TGTGCCAGCAGCTTGGGACTAACCAAGAGTGAAAAACTGTTTTTT
cdr3_aa: CASSLGLTKSEKLFF
d_call: -
v_call: TRBV5-5
j_call: TRBJ1-4
clone_size: -
cdr3_length: 15

cdr3_nt: TGTGCCATTAGCGTAACCTACAATGAGCAGTTCTTC
cdr3_aa: CAISVTYNEQFF
d_call: -
v_call: TRBV6-5
j_call: TRBJ2-1
clone_size: -
cdr3_length: 12

cdr3_nt: TGTGCCAGCAGCCTTTGGAGGGCCGTGGAGGCAGATACGCAGTATTTT
cdr3_aa: CASSLWRAVEADTQYF
d_call: -
v_call: TRBV3-1/TRBV3-2
j_call: TRBJ2-3
clone_size: -
cdr3_length: 16

cdr3_nt: TGTGCCAGCAGTTTACTAGCGGGAGGGCCGAGTACGCAGTATTTT
cdr3_aa: CASSLLAGGPSTQYF
d_call: TRBD2
v_call: TRBV28
j_call: TRBJ2-3
clone_size: -
cdr3_length: 15

cdr3_nt: TGTGCCAGTAGTGTTCTGGCGGGGACTGAAGCTTTCTTT
cdr3_aa: CASSVLAGTEAFF
d_call: -
v_call: TRBV19
j_call: TRBJ1-1
clone_size: -
cdr3_length: 13

cdr3_nt: TGTGCCAGCACTAGCAGCCAAGAGACCCAGTACTTC
cdr3_aa: CASTSSQETQYF
d_call: -
v_call: TRBV28
j_call: TRBJ2-5
clone_size: -
cdr3_length: 12

cdr3_nt: TGTGCCAGCAGCCATAGCGGTGGATGGGGCGAGCAGTACTTC
cdr3_aa: CASSHSGGWGEQYF
d_call: -
v_call: TRBV7-9
j_call: TRBJ2-7
clone_size: -
cdr3_length: 14

cdr3_nt: TGTGCCAGCTCTATCCAGGACAGCACCTACGAGCAGTACTTC
cdr3_aa: CASSIQDSTYEQYF
d_call: -
v_call: TRBV6-1
j_call: TRBJ2-7
clone_size: -
cdr3_length: 14

cdr3_nt: TGTGCCCCCCCGGGGAGGGGATGTCAGCCCCAGCATTTT
cdr3_aa: CAPPGRGCQPQHF
d_call: -
v_call: TRBV24-1
j_call: TRBJ1-5
clone_size: many
cdr3_length: 13

cdr3_nt: TGCGCCAGCAGCCCCGTTGGGAGCTCCTACGAGCAGTACTTC
cdr3_aa: CASSPVGSSYEQYF
d_call: -
v_call: TRBV5-1
j_call: TRBJ2-7
clone_size: -
cdr3_length: 14

cdr3_nt: TGTGCCAGCAGCCAGAGAAGGGGGGACAGGGGATACAATGAGCAGTTCTTC
cdr3_aa: CASSQRRGDRGYNEQFF
d_call: TRBD1
v_call: TRBV3-1/TRBV3-2
j_call: TRBJ2-1
clone_size: -
cdr3_length: 17